This T cell receptor beta chain was recorded in a study of CD4 and CD8 cells across lung adenocarcinoma regions. From the PCR reads, TCRdb called clonotypes with MiXCR, one entry per CDR3 protein. The sample lists under 10,000 distinct CDR3 sequences, about 45% occurring once. In its sample, this clonotype is medium-sized. The patients had localized lung adenocarcinoma, a non-small cell subtype. Deletions cut 2 bases from V and 9 bases from J, with 8 bases between. Germline assignment: CDR1 MNHEY and CDR2 SMNVEV (reference sequence). The CDR3 runs to 12 residues. This chain links TRBV27 with TRBJ2-1; possibly TRBD1 or TRBD2 for D (6 bases each). This receptor was taken from a female donor with lung adenocarcinoma. The CD4 and CD8 labels of this study may be unreliable. Sequencing used CD4+ T cells from the margin of a lung tumor. The DNA of the CDR3 is TGTGCCAGCAGTTTAGGAGGGGGTGAGCAGTTCTTC. Its translation is CASSLGGGEQFF.